This TCR beta chain was obtained from a study of Graves' ophthalmopathy and Graves' hyperthyroidism (dated by TCRdb to 2016 to 2019). Background for the entire study: Peripheral blood was collected before any treatment was given, at the time of initial diagnosis. An independent validation cohort was composed of 18 hyperthyroidism patients and about 17 patients who later progressed from hyperthyroidism to ophthalmopathy. The roughly 99 discovery patients were divided at random into training and test sets in a 7:3 ratio. To explore V-J signatures that separate ophthalmopathy from hyperthyroidism, a discovery set of fewer than 110 patients was enrolled, consisting of approximately 44 with ophthalmopathy and fewer than 60 with stable hyperthyroidism. After sampling, hyperthyroidism patients received methimazole starting at 30 mg daily, and ophthalmopathy patients received high-dose intravenous methylprednisolone. T-cell repertoires of thyroid tissue and blood were compared in more than five hyperthyroidism patients. In total, 135 blood samples were TCR-sequenced: under 45 ophthalmopathy, some 72 hyperthyroidism and roughly 17 hyperthyroidism-to-ophthalmopathy patients. The study used TCR beta repertoire signatures to distinguish Graves' ophthalmopathy from Graves' hyperthyroidism and to predict progression to ophthalmopathy.

Hyperthyroidism was considered stable if no progression to ophthalmopathy occurred within 18 months of follow-up. Hyperthyroidism patients were newly diagnosed, with disease duration under 2 months, and aged 18 to 65 years. Patients with other autoimmune diseases, uncontrolled infections, pregnancy or lactation were excluded from the study. Clinical symptoms, serum thyroxine, TRAb, thyroid ultrasound and orbital computed tomography were used for diagnosis. Ficoll-Paque density gradient centrifugation was used to isolate PBMCs from approximately 10 ml of fresh peripheral blood. Total RNA was extracted using Trizol reagent, and RNA quality was checked on an Agilent 2100 Bioanalyzer. Reading the germline V gene gives CDR1 SNHLY and CDR2 FYNNEI. V gives up 5 bases and J gives up 6 bases, and the segment between their germline ends measures 10 bases. Including the terminal cysteine and phenylalanine, the CDR3 comprises 13 residues. CDR3 DNA only is kept here, 39 bases in frame from base 1.

As for this clonotype: No antigen is known for it. No base quality information exists; no much larger clone differs at one position.

For repertoire sequencing, the TCR beta CDR3 regions were amplified from RNA transcripts. The first round was an RT-PCR using HTBI primers with the Qiagen OneStep RT-PCR kit, and this first round was followed by a second-round multiplex PCR, then size selection and purification. The libraries underwent paired-end sequencing with 100 bp reads on an Illumina HiSeq2000. As for the original processing: SOAPnuke was used for read processing, and reads with adapters, uncalled bases, a mean Phred below 15, or no exact constant-primer or identifier match were discarded. High-quality paired reads were merged with COPE v1.2.5. Each unique nucleotide sequence was defined as a clonotype, and clonotypes were aligned to IMGT TRB V, D and J references with MiTCR v1.1. The analysis was limited to V-J combinations with a frequency above 0.0001, which together covered about 99% of the repertoires. For each V-J combination, a TCR clonal expansion and chaos score was defined as the ratio of F50 clonal expansion to chaos observed in the TCRdist matrix. Welch's t-statistics and random forest were used to reduce the features to about twelve V-J combinations, which were then used as input to a naive Bayes classifier. The similarity between thyroid and blood repertoires was quantified using the Morisita-Horn index. TCRdb handled the public reads itself, with Q25 trimming in fastp and clone calling in MiXCR, and kept productive beta chains. For every CDR3 protein sequence, its rows merge into one entry that carries the most common genes and DNA. The V and J calls here are based on TCRdb, not the publication. The sample has about 390,000 distinct CDR3 sequences on record, 15% of them singletons. 5.5% to 7% of the sample belongs to the ten largest clones.

Broader findings and caveats from the paper: Sample size was not statistically predetermined, and group allocation was not concealed from the investigators. Among expanded thyroid clonotypes with frequency above 0.001, most also showed up in blood, which suggests that blood repertoires may reflect the thyroid immune response. In validation, the model predicted ophthalmopathy progression with more than 70% sensitivity and approximately 78% specificity; some 13 predicted patients were CT-confirmed with GO in a median of approximately 6.5 months. In cross-validation, the 13-signature model distinguished ophthalmopathy from stable hyperthyroidism with nearly 90% sensitivity and 81.08% specificity, and in the test set the corresponding values were approximately 80% and 68%.

The TCR originated in a woman younger than 30 with stable Graves' hyperthyroidism. Donor details come from another sample of the same person, matched by shared clones. The specimen sequenced was peripheral blood. The sequence links TRBV2 to TRBJ2-2; the D gene is unclear. For the CDR3, the sequence is CASSIPVPGELFF. DNA sequence: TGTGCCAGCAGTATACCCGTACCCGGGGAGCTGTTTTTT.